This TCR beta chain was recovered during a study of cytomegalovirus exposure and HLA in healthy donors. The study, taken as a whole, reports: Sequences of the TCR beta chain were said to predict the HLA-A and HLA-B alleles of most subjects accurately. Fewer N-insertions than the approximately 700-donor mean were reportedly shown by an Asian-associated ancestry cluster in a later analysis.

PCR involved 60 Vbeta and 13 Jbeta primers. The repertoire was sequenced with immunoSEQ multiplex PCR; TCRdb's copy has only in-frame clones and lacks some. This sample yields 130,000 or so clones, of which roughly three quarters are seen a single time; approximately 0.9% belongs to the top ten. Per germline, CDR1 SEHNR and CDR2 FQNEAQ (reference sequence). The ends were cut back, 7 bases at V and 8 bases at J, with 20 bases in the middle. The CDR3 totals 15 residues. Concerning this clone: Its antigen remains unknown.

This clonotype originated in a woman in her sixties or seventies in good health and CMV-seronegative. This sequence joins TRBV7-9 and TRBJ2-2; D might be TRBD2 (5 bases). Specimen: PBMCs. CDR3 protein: CASTPRAAVGGELFF. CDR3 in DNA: TGTGCCAGCACCCCACGGGCAGCGGTTGGAGGGGAGCTGTTTTTT.